In this sample, the clone carrying this T cell receptor beta chain turned up many times. The data were obtained in a study of molecular identifiers for immune sequencing clone quantification. About the study: In replicates, RNA taken from around 18,000 or 91,000 naive CD8 cells was divided five ways, and four portions underwent sequencing.

The CDR3 is 15 residues long. The germline gives CDR1 MNHEY, CDR2 SMNVEV (reference sequence). Losses at the gene ends were 4 bases for V and 5 bases for J; bases not matched to a gene: 8. MiXCR was run by TCRdb on the PCR reads, yielding one entry per CDR3 protein. The sample has roughly 86,000 distinct CDR3 sequences; 15% to 20% are singletons. For naive CD8 T cells, sorting used the CD8+CD4-CCR7+CD45RA+ phenotype. The clonotype originates from a human donor in good health. Some libraries in this study had Jurkat cell RNA spiked in. The sample consisted of naive CD8+ T cells from blood, with Jurkat cell RNA spiked in. Subset here: FACS-sorted CD8+CD4-CCR7+CD45RA+ naive T cells. The chain is built from TRBV27 and TRBJ1-2; the match to TRBD1 covers 9 bases. The CDR3 region is CASSSGTGLLYGYTF. In DNA form, the CDR3 reads TGTGCCAGCAGTTCTGGGACAGGGCTCCTATATGGCTACACCTTC.